Detailed here is one T cell receptor beta chain. Its antigen is currently unknown. These data are taken from a study of human T cells and chemical hapten exposure. Study-wide results and limits: Having alopecia, donors may respond immunologically unlike healthy people.

Specified time point: patch test 2, 6 weeks after DPC sensitization. The sample's treatment: therapeutic diphenylcyclopropenone sensitization with weekly scalp DPC. The CDR3 contains 13 residues. Germline CDR1 is SNHLY and CDR2 is FYNNEI. Trimming removed 6 bases from V and 4 bases from J; junction bases left unmatched: 5. Separate cDNA molecules received unique molecular identifiers, which the library attached to them. Each CDR3 protein gets one entry after TCRdb re-called the RACE reads with MiXCR. The sample lists roughly 380,000 distinct CDR3 sequences; about 6% were seen once. This chain uses TRBV2 with TRBJ1-1; 7 bases align to TRBD1. The material was whole blood, obtained in connection with sensitization to the hapten diphenylcyclopropenone (DPC). The sequence derives from a woman between 18 and 29 years old with alopecia areata. Some clones in this sample may be carry-over from other donors' samples. CDR3 DNA: TGTGCCAGCAGATACAGGGGAGGCACTGAAGCTTTCTTT. This codes for CASRYRGGTEAFF.